This T cell receptor beta chain emerged from a study of PD-1 blockade in mismatch repair-deficient tumors. Study overall: Patients had more than ten mismatch repair-deficient cancer types, all previously treated and progressing.

Profiling relied on immunoSEQ multiplex PCR, and the TCRdb table lists in-frame clones only, not all of them. The sample carries fewer than 100,000 clones, over 70% recorded once. In this sample, this clone turned up once. Its antigen is as yet unknown. Germline CDR1 is SGHTA and CDR2 is FQGTGA. This CDR3 is built from 13 residues. V was trimmed by 3 bases and J by 2 bases, leaving 7 bases between them. All patients were mismatch repair deficient, assessed by either PCR or immunohistochemistry. Study results and limitations: After pembrolizumab, tumor-resident clones rose rapidly, then generally contracted before radiologic responses.

This sequence originates from an adult with mismatch repair-deficient cancer. V gene TRBV7-3 combines with J gene TRBJ1-1; possible D gene TRBD1, 5 bases. Sequences were derived from peripheral blood, sampled 12 weeks after starting pembrolizumab. CDR3 DNA sequence: TGTGCCAGCAGCTTGACAGTTAACACTGAAGCTTTCTTT. Protein: CASSLTVNTEAFF. The full variable domain, completed using reference TRBV7-3 and TRBJ1-1, is GAGVSQTPSNKVTEKGKYVELRCDPISGHTALYWYRQSLGQGPEFLIYFQGTGAADDSGLPNDRFFAVRPEGSVSTLKIQRTERGDSAVYLCASSLTVNTEAFFGQGTRLTVV.